The 13 T cell receptor beta chains in this list originate from one sample, sequenced in a study of CD8+ T cells in alopecia areata. It was cDNA, reverse transcribed from extracted RNA, that served as the sequencing template. The assay was immunoSEQ multiplex PCR, and TCRdb's table has in-frame clones only and misses some. The sample lists 200,000 or so clones, 58% occurring once. Treatment here: oral pan-JAK inhibitor, 5-10 mg twice daily. Source: CD4+ T cells sorted from blood, taken at week 24, from a patient treated with tofacitinib. These receptors all come from a human donor with alopecia areata.

The J gene is TRBJ2-7, the V gene TRBV2; D is undetermined. Deletions cut 4 bases from V and 10 bases from J, with 23 bases between. This CDR3 comprises 15 residues. From germline, CDR1 is SNHLY and CDR2 FYNNEI. This CDR3 reads CASSARQAPGRDQYF. CDR3 nucleotide sequence: TGTGCCAGCAGTGCGCGGCAGGCCCCCGGCCGAGATCAGTACTTC. Based on the CDR3 plus reference TRBV2 and TRBJ2-7, the full variable domain is EPEVTQTPSHQVTQMGQEVILRCVPISNHLYFYWYRQILGQKVEFLVSFYNNEISEKSEIFDDQFSVERPDGSNFTLKIRSTKLEDSAMYFCASSARQAPGRDQYFGPGTRLTVT.

The chain combines TRBV5-6 with TRBJ1-5, with 8 bases that match TRBD1. The germline V gene encodes CDR1 SGHDT and CDR2 YYEEEE. V shed 0 bases, J shed 5 bases, and the junction held 7 bases outside the gene matches. The CDR3 is 16 residues long. The CDR3 loop reads CASSLGGTGRYQPQHF. The CDR3 nucleotides read TGTGCCAGCAGCTTGGGTGGGACAGGTCGCTATCAGCCCCAGCATTTT. The full variable domain, completed using reference TRBV5-6 and TRBJ1-5, is DAGVTQSPTHLIKTRGQQVTLRCSPKSGHDTVSWYQQALGQGPQFIFQYYEEEERQRGNFPDRFSGHQFPNYSSELNVNALLLGDSALYLCASSLGGTGRYQPQHFGDGTRLSIL.

The chain carries TRBV4-1 and TRBJ2-3; maybe TRBD1 (6 bases). Germline CDR1 reads MGHRA; CDR2 reads YSYEKL. The germline V and J ends were trimmed by 3 bases and 0 bases, with 13 bases remaining between them. The CDR3 loop spans 16 amino acids. Here the CDR3 DNA reads TGCGCCAGCAGCCAGGGACACTTCGCTAGCACAGATACGCAGTATTTT. It yields the protein CASSQGHFASTDTQYF.

The V and J genes are TRBV20-1 and TRBJ2-7, with no clear D. This CDR3 contains 11 residues. CDR1 DFQATT and CDR2 SNEGSKA come from the germline V gene (reference sequence). Trimming removed 5 bases from V and 2 bases from J, with 7 bases in between. CDR3 amino acids: CSARSTYEQYF. DNA of the CDR3: TGCAGTGCTCGGTCGACCTACGAGCAGTACTTC.

The gene calls are TRBV27 and TRBJ1-2; D unclear. Germline assignment: CDR1 MNHEY and CDR2 SMNVEV (reference sequence). Trimming cost V 0 bases and J 3 bases, with 8 bases left between them. This CDR3 is built from 14 residues. The CDR3 region is CASSLSVTDYGYTF. CDR3 sequence (DNA): TGTGCCAGCAGTTTATCCGTGACCGACTATGGCTACACCTTC.

This chain uses TRBV4-3 with TRBJ2-7, with 11 bases aligning to TRBD2. The CDR3 is made up of 17 amino acids. V shed 3 bases, J shed 6 bases, and the junction held 13 bases outside the gene matches. The germline gives CDR1 LGHNA, CDR2 YSLEER. CDR3 sequence (DNA): TGCGCCAGCAGCCAGGTTCTGGAACTAGCGGGAGAGGCCGAGCAGTACTTC. It encodes CASSQVLELAGEAEQYF.

The DNA for the CDR3 is TGTGCCAGCAGCTCCCACGGACAGGGGCTAGGAGCTTTCTTT. Translating it yields CASSSHGQGLGAFF. The V gene is TRBV7-9, the J gene TRBJ1-1; 9 nucleotides match TRBD1. J gave up 10 bases and V 4 bases, and 10 bases lay outside the gene matches. Germline CDR1 is SEHNR and CDR2 is FQNEAQ (reference sequence). The length of the CDR3 is 14 residues.

In its sample, this clone was seen a few times. This chain joins TRBV6-5 and TRBJ2-7; no definite D call. Germline-derived CDR1 and CDR2 are MNHEY and SVGAGI. This CDR3 is built from 15 residues. V lost 0 bases to trimming and J lost 7 bases, with 16 bases between them. As DNA, the CDR3 is TGTGCCAGCAGTTACTCCCTCAGCCTGTTCAATGAGCAGTACTTC. It specifies CASSYSLSLFNEQYF.

This chain joins TRBV2 and TRBJ2-2, with TRBD2 matching over 11 bases. Looked up from germline, CDR1 is SNHLY and CDR2 is FYNNEI. The CDR3 totals 16 residues. V lost 6 bases and J lost 3; bases outside the gene matches: 6. The CDR3 sequence: CASSPLAGGHTGELFF. For the CDR3, the DNA is TGTGCCAGCAGCCCCCTAGCGGGGGGACACACCGGGGAGCTGTTTTTT. The full variable domain, its missing parts supplied by reference TRBV2 and TRBJ2-2, is EPEVTQTPSHQVTQMGQEVILRCVPISNHLYFYWYRQILGQKVEFLVSFYNNEISEKSEIFDDQFSVERPDGSNFTLKIRSTKLEDSAMYFCASSPLAGGHTGELFFGEGSRLTVL.

V and J are TRBV27 and TRBJ1-2; tentatively, D is TRBD1 (6 bases). Germline CDR1 reads MNHEY; CDR2 reads SMNVEV (reference sequence). With 5 bases removed from V and 5 bases from J, the gap between germline ends came to 15 bases. CDR3 length equals 14 residues. This chain's CDR3 is CASSPSGGLYGYTF. The DNA of the CDR3 is TGTGCCAGCAGTCCCTCCGGGGGGCTATATGGCTACACCTTC.

This clone was seen only once. The V call is TRBV5-1, the J call TRBJ2-4; TRBD2 agrees at 7 bases. The germline V gene encodes CDR1 SGHRS and CDR2 YFSETQ. Trimming took 7 bases from V and 2 from J; bases not matched to a gene: 3. There are 13 residues in the CDR3. The CDR3 DNA sequence: TGCGCCAGCGGGGGGGACCCCAAAAACATTCAGTACTTC. Translating gives CASGGDPKNIQYF.

This sequence joins TRBV7-2 and TRBJ2-7, with 8 bases identical to TRBD1. Germline trimming cut 5 bases from V and 7 bases from J; bases unmatched to any gene: 10. Germline CDR1 SGHTA, CDR2 FQGNSA. The CDR3 sequence is 14 residues long. The CDR3 DNA reads as TGTGCCAGCAGCGTCCGGGACAGGCGAGGGGAGCAGTACTTC. Encoded protein: CASSVRDRRGEQYF.

This clone was observed once. The genes are TRBV4-3 and TRBJ2-1; maybe TRBD2 (6 bases). CDR3 length: 17 amino acids. V was cut by 1 base and J by 7 bases, with 20 bases left in between. Germline values: CDR1 LGHNA, CDR2 YSLEER. This chain's CDR3 is CASSQVLAVAGENEQFF. CDR3 DNA: TGCGCCAGCAGCCAAGTCTTAGCGGTTGCTGGGGAAAATGAGCAGTTCTTC.